Listed below are T cell receptor beta chains from one sample, sequenced in a study of blood T cell repertoires in COVID-19. Repertoires were generated with immunoSEQ multiplex PCR, while TCRdb's copy carries only in-frame clones and drops some. The sample records around 180,000 clones, approximately 83% being singletons. What was sequenced was peripheral blood. The receptors stem from a human donor with active or convalescent COVID-19. The donor label of this sample is uncertain. The CDR3 runs from the conserved cysteine through the conserved F or W. Fields, in order: clone size, D gene, V gene, J gene, CDR3 DNA, CDR3 protein. D genes are given only for firm matches. Clone size is shown for a subset of rows, as once, few, many or a class of expanded clone.

.	.	TRBV27	TRBJ2-3	TGTGCCAGCAGTTTAGAGACAACGGGGGATACGCAGTATTTT	CASSLETTGDTQYF
.	.	TRBV18	TRBJ2-7	TGTGCCAGCTCACCGTACGGCTACGAGCAGTACTTC	CASSPYGYEQYF
.	TRBD2	TRBV6-5	TRBJ2-1	TGTGCCAGCAGTTACGCGGGGGGGCTTTTCAATGAGCAGTTCTTC	CASSYAGGLFNEQFF
.	.	TRBV9	TRBJ1-1	TGTGCCAGCAGCGTCCTAGACGGGAACACTGAAGCTTTCTTT	CASSVLDGNTEAFF
.	TRBD1	TRBV6-5	TRBJ1-1	TGTGCCAGCAGTTATTGGGCAGGGGGTTACACTGAAGCTTTCTTT	CASSYWAGGYTEAFF
.	.	TRBV7-6	TRBJ2-2	TGTGCCAGCAGCTTAGGTGGGGGGTACAACACCGGGGAGCTGTTTTTT	CASSLGGGYNTGELFF
once	TRBD2	TRBV7-6	TRBJ2-1	TGTGCCAGCAAAGGGACTAGCGGGGACCTCTCCTACAATGAGCAGTTCTTC	CASKGTSGDLSYNEQFF
few	.	TRBV11-2	TRBJ1-6	TGTGCCAGCAGCTCCGGGGGTAAAAATTCACCCCTCCACTTT	CASSSGGKNSPLHF
.	TRBD2	TRBV6-2/TRBV6-3	TRBJ2-2	TGTGCCAGCAGTTACTCGACGGCGGGAGAGAACACCGGGGAGCTGTTTTTT	CASSYSTAGENTGELFF
.	TRBD1	TRBV4-2	TRBJ1-5	TGTGCCAGCAGCCGGACAGGGGGACAAAATCAGCCCCAGCATTTT	CASSRTGGQNQPQHF
.	TRBD2	TRBV5-4	TRBJ2-1	TGTGCCAGCAGCCCAGGGAGGATGCTAGCGGGAGGTATAGGGCATGAGCAGTTCTTC	CASSPGRMLAGGIGHEQFF
.	TRBD1	TRBV4-3	TRBJ2-1	TGCGCCAGCAGCCAAGAAAAACAGGGGGTCAGTGAGCAGTTCTTC	CASSQEKQGVSEQFF
few	.	TRBV5-1	TRBJ1-2	TGCGCCAGCAGCCTAACAGGTCCCCCTAACTATGGCTACACCTTC	CASSLTGPPNYGYTF
.	TRBD1	TRBV30	TRBJ1-6	TGTGCCTGGAGTCGGGGTTTGATACTCGGACAGGGCGGTTCACCCCTCCACTTT	CAWSRGLILGQGGSPLHF
.	TRBD1	TRBV2	TRBJ2-2	TGTGCCAGCAGGTTCGGACAGGGTAGGGCCGGGGAGCTGTTTTTT	CASRFGQGRAGELFF
few	TRBD1	TRBV18	TRBJ2-1	TGTGCCAGCTCACCGGACAGGGAGAACAATGAGCAGTTCTTC	CASSPDRENNEQFF
.	.	TRBV19	TRBJ2-3	TGTGCCAGTGGTGGTCGAGGCGGTGGAGATACGCAGTATTTT	CASGGRGGGDTQYF
.	.	TRBV3-1/TRBV3-2	TRBJ1-2	TGTGCCAGCAGCCGAACACAGGAAAACTATGGCTACACCTTC	CASSRTQENYGYTF
.	.	TRBV25-1	TRBJ1-1	TGTGCCAGCAGTCCCCGAGCGGGCACTGAAGCTTTCTTT	CASSPRAGTEAFF
.	TRBD1	TRBV28	TRBJ1-2	TGTGCCAGCAGTTTAAGGACAGGGGGCTACACCTTC	CASSLRTGGYTF
.	TRBD2	TRBV5-1	TRBJ2-3	TGCGCCAGCAGCTTGGATGTAGCGGGCGGGAGCACAGATACGCAGTATTTT	CASSLDVAGGSTDTQYF
.	TRBD1	TRBV19	TRBJ1-4	TGTGCCTCCTCCTCAGGGGGGATAGGTGAAAAACTGTTTTTT	CASSSGGIGEKLFF
.	.	TRBV21-1	TRBJ2-7	TGTGCCAGCAGCAAAGAGTCCCCTCGCGGGCGGACCTACGAGCAGTACTTC	CASSKESPRGRTYEQYF
.	.	TRBV6-6	TRBJ1-1	TGTGCCAGCAGTAGCACGGGAGGGGGGAACACTGAAGCTTTCTTT	CASSSTGGGNTEAFF
.	.	TRBV19	TRBJ2-3	TGTGCCAGTAGTCCGGCATGGGTAGCCAGAACTAGCACAGATACGCAGTATTTT	CASSPAWVARTSTDTQYF
.	.	TRBV5-1	TRBJ2-7	TGCGCCAGCAGACAGGCCCCGGCCGACTACGAGCAGTACTTC	CASRQAPADYEQYF
.	.	TRBV20-1	TRBJ2-7	TGCAGTGCTAGAGTTCAGGATTCAGTCTTC	CSARVQDSVF
.	TRBD1	TRBV6-5	TRBJ2-7	TGTGCCAGCAGTTACTCCCGGACAGGGGTCTACGAGCAGTACTTC	CASSYSRTGVYEQYF
few	TRBD1	TRBV5-4	TRBJ2-7	TGTGCCAGCACCTCCTCCCCCGGGACAGGGGGCGGCGACGAGCAGTACTTC	CASTSSPGTGGGDEQYF
.	.	TRBV29-1	TRBJ1-2	TGCAGCGTTGTAGGCACAGGCGGCTACACCTTC	CSVVGTGGYTF